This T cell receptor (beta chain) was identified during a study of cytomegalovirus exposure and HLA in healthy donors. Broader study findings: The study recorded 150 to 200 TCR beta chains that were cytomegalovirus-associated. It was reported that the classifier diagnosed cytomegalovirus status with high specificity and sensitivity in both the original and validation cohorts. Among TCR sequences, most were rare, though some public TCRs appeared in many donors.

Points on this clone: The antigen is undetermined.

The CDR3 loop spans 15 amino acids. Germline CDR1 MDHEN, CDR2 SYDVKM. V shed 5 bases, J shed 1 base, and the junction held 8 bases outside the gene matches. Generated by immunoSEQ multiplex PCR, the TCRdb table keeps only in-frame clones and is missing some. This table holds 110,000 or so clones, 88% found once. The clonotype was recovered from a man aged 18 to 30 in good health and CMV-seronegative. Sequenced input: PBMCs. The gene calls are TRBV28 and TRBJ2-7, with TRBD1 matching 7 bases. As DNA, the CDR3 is TGTGCCAGCAGTAAGACCGGGACAGTATCCTACGAGCAGTACTTC. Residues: CASSKTGTVSYEQYF.